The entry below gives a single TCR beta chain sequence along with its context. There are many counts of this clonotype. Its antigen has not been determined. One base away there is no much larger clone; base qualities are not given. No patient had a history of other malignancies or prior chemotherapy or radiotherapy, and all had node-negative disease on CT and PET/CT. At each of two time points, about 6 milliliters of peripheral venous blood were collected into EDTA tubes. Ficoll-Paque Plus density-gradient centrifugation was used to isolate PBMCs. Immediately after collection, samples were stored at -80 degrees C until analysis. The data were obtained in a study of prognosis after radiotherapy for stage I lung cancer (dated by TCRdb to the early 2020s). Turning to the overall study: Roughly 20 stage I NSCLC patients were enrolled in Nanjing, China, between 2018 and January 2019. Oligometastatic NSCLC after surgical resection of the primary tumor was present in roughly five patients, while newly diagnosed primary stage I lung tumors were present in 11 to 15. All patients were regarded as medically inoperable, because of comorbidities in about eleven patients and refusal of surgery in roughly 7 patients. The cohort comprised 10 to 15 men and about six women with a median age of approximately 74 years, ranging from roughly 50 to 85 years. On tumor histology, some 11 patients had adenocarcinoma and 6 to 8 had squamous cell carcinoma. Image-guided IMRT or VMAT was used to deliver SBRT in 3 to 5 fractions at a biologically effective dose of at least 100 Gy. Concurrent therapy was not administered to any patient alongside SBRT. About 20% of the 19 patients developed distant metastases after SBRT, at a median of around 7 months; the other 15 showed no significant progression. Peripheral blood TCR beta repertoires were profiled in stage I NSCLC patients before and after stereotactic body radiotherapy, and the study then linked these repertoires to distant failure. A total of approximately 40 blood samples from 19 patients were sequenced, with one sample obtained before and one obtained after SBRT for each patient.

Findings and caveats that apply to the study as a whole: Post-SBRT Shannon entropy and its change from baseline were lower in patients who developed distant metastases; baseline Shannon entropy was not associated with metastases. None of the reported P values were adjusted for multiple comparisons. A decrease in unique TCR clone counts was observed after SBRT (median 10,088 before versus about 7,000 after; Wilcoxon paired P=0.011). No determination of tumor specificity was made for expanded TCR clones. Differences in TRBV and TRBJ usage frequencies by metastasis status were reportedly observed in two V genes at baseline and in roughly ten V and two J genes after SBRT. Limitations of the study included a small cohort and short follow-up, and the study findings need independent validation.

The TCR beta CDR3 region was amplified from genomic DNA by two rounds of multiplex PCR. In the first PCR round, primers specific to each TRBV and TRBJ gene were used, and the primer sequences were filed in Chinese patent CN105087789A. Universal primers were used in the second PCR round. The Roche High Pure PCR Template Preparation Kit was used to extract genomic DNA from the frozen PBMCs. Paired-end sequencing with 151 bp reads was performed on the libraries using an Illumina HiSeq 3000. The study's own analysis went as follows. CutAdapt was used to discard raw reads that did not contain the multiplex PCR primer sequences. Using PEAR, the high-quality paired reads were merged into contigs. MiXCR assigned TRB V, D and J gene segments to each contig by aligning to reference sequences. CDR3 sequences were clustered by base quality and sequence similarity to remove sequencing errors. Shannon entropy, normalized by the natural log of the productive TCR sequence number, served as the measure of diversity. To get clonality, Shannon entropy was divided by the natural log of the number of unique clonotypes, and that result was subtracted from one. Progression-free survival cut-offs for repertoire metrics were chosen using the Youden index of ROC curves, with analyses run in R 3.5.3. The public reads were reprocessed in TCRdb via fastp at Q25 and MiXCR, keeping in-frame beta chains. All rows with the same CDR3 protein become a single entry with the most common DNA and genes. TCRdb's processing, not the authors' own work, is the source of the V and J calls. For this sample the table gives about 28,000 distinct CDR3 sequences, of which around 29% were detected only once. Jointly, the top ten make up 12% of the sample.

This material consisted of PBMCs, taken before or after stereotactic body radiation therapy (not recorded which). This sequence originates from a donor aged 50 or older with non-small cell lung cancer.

The CDR3 corresponds to CASSVLAGGTTDTQYF. The nucleotide sequence is given as TGTGCCAGCAGCGTGCTAGCGGGAGGGACCACAGATACGCAGTATTTT. The chain joins TRBV9 to TRBJ2-3, with 12 junctional bases fitting TRBD2. Reading the germline V gene gives CDR1 SGDLS and CDR2 YYNGEE. Unmatched junction bases come to 3, with V trimmed by 2 bases and J by 2 bases. The CDR3 goes from the cysteine to the phenylalanine over 16 residues. The kept DNA is CDR3 alone, 48 bases in frame from the first base.